This TCR beta chain derives from a study of blood T cell repertoires in COVID-19 (dated by TCRdb to the early 2020s). With respect to the entire study: Samples from collaborators originated in the United States, Italy and Spain and spanned both the acute and convalescent phases of COVID-19. The prospective study material was composed of cDNA or gDNA derived from T cells, B-cell-depleted T cells, or PBMCs. The dataset comprised deeply sampled blood TCRbeta repertoires from subjects exposed to, actively infected with, or recovered from COVID-19. The repertoires were made available in a free public database intended to serve as a resource for research on the immune response to SARS-CoV-2. Samples came from the ongoing ImmuneRACE study (first 160 participants) plus 1,254 subjects from 6 global collaborators. A de-identified subject ID, COVID-19 status, age in years and sex were almost always included in the sample metadata. Where available, HLA class I and class II types were taken from metadata supplied by the sample provider and were not determined by assay-based typing. The study at large found these results: The quantity of clinical and demographic metadata differed by source and by participant and was supplied without curation.

TCRbeta CDR3 regions were amplified from genomic DNA by means of the immunoSEQ Assay, a bias-controlled multiplex PCR. Turning to the authors' computational methods: The number of nucleated cells in each sample was estimated from the amplification of reference gene primers within the assay. Sequence reads were collapsed and filtered to measure the absolute abundance of every unique TCRbeta CDR3 rearrangement. For each sample, productive Simpson clonality was calculated as the square root of Simpson's diversity index over productive rearrangements. Sourced from immuneACCESS, this table was stored by TCRdb with only in-frame sequences that have V and J called. A share of the clones is absent; for the studies checked, an unresolved V gene accounts for under half, and the remainder has no known explanation. V, J and clone size are taken as reported in that table, and D and trimming were inferred from the DNA itself. The sample has 20,000 to 25,000 clones on record, roughly 91% of them singletons. The ten largest account for 7.7% of the sample.

Whole blood was collected in K2EDTA tubes by collaborating institutions according to the institutions' own protocols. Collaborator samples were shipped for TCRbeta analysis as frozen whole blood, isolated PBMCs, or DNA extracted from either sample type. The germline V gene specifies SQVTM as CDR1 and ANQGSEA as CDR2. V drops 5 bases and J drops 6 bases, leaving 13 bases in between. The cysteine opens and the phenylalanine closes a CDR3 of 13 amino acids. The retained sequence is limited to the CDR3, 39 bases, with the frame set at the first base. Details on this clone: What antigen it recognizes has not been identified. Base qualities were left out, and no much larger clone turns up one base away.

This receptor was obtained from a woman aged 55 to 70 with active COVID-19. The chain was built from TRBV29-1 and TRBJ1-4, with the D gene too uncertain to name. Sequenced material: peripheral blood. The CDR3 protein is CSVIGSRDEKLFF. The nucleotides are TGCAGCGTTATCGGGTCCCGCGATGAAAAACTGTTTTTT.